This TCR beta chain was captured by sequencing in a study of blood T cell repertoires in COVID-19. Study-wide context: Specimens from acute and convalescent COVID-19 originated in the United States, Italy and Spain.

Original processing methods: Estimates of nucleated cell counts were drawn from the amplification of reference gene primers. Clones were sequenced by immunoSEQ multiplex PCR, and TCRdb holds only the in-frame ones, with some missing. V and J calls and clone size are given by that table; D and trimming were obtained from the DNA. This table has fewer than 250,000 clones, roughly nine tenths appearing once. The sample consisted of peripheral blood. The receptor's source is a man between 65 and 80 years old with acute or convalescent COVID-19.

CDR3 nucleotide sequence: TGTGCCAGCAGCTATCTCGGACAGGGCATCGCTGAAGCTTTCTTT. The encoded protein is CASSYLGQGIAEAFF. V and J are TRBV6-2 or TRBV6-3 and TRBJ1-1, with TRBD1 matching over 8 bases. This CDR3 is 15 amino acids long. Germline lookup yields CDR1 MNHEY and CDR2 SVGEGT. V dropped 6 bases and J dropped 6; count of bases not matched to a gene: 12.